A single sample is the source of the 29 T cell receptor beta chains below, sequenced in a study of siplizumab effects on memory and regulatory T cells. Assay used: immunoSEQ multiplex PCR; TCRdb lists only in-frame clones, some missing. The sample records tens of thousands of clones, 75% to 90% being singletons. Sequencing used memory CD4+ T cells sorted from blood. These TCRs come from a human donor in good health.

The CDR3 bases are TGCGCCAGCAGCTTGGGACTGGACAACGCCGGAAACACCATATATTTT. Encoded protein: CASSLGLDNAGNTIYF. J is TRBJ1-3 and V is TRBV5-1; TRBD1 is a possible D gene (5 bases). The CDR3 covers 16 residues. Germline V lookup: CDR1 SGHRS, CDR2 YFSETQ. The V and J ends lost 0 bases and 4 bases respectively, with 14 bases between them.

This clone was detected once. The V gene is TRBV5-1, the J gene TRBJ2-7, with 8 bases matching TRBD2. Germline values: CDR1 SGHRS, CDR2 YFSETQ. This CDR3 contains 17 residues. The J segment lost 3 bases and the V segment lost 6 bases, leaving 17 bases of the junction unmatched. Here the CDR3 reads CASNPRGLAGTIYEQYF. The CDR3 DNA follows: TGCGCCAGCAACCCACGAGGGTTAGCGGGGACAATCTACGAGCAGTACTTC.

This chain connects TRBV14 to TRBJ2-6, with a possible D match to TRBD2 (6 bases). From germline, CDR1 is SGHDN and CDR2 FVKESK. V was shortened by 5 bases and J by 4 bases, with 12 bases between the two germline ends. There are 15 residues in the CDR3. The CDR3 nucleotides read TGTGCCAGCAGCTATCTAGCGCCAGGGGCCAACGTCCTGACTTTC. This sequence encodes CASSYLAPGANVLTF.

J is TRBJ1-2 and V is TRBV5-1; 7 bases fit TRBD1. Germline V lookup: CDR1 SGHRS, CDR2 YFSETQ. The CDR3 has 16 amino acids. V lost 5 bases, J lost 1 base, and 11 bases stayed unmatched. This CDR3 is CASSPGAGGVNYGYTF. CDR3 DNA sequence: TGCGCCAGCAGTCCTGGGGCAGGGGGTGTTAACTATGGCTACACCTTC.

This chain links TRBV7-9 with TRBJ1-1, with 8 bases lining up with TRBD1. CDR1 and CDR2 (germline): SEHNR, FQNEAQ (reference sequence). This CDR3 is built from 14 residues. J was trimmed by 6 bases and V by 5 bases; bases with no gene match: 8. The CDR3 sequence: CASSIQGGRAEAFF. The CDR3 nucleotides read TGTGCCAGCAGCATACAGGGGGGGAGGGCTGAAGCTTTCTTT.

The chain links TRBV10-2 to TRBJ2-1; D is unresolved. The V gene's germline CDR1 is WSHSY and CDR2 SAAADI. Trimming shortened V by 6 bases and J by 5 bases, and 20 bases separated the two germline ends. The CDR3 covers 16 residues. This CDR3 is CASRPYEAWVDNEQFF. Written as DNA, the CDR3 is TGCGCCAGCAGACCCTACGAAGCGTGGGTTGACAATGAGCAGTTCTTC.

This clone occurred once. The gene calls are TRBV11-3 and TRBJ2-3; D might be TRBD2 (6 bases). CDR3 length: 15 amino acids. CDR1 SGHNT and CDR2 YENEEA come from the germline V gene. The germline V and J ends were trimmed by 7 bases and 3 bases, with 17 bases remaining between them. The CDR3 nucleotides are TGTGCCAGCACCCCGGGGCGGGGTGATACAGATACGCAGTATTTT. Translation gives CASTPGRGDTDTQYF.

The chain couples TRBV7-2 to TRBJ2-1; perhaps TRBD2 as D (5 bases). The CDR3 has 12 residues. Germline V gene lookup returns CDR1 SGHTA and CDR2 FQGNSA. V was trimmed by 1 base and J by 10 bases, leaving 8 bases between them. The CDR3 sequence: CASSLVRVEQFF. The DNA of the CDR3 is TGTGCCAGCAGCTTAGTGAGGGTAGAGCAGTTCTTC. Together with reference TRBV7-2 and TRBJ2-1, the CDR3 gives the full variable domain: GAGVSQSPSNKVTEKGKDVELRCDPISGHTALYWYRQSLGQGLEFLIYFQGNSAPDKSGLPSDRFSAERTGGSVSTLTIQRTQQEDSAVYLCASSLVRVEQFFGPGTRLTVL.

The V gene is TRBV6-1, the J gene TRBJ2-7, with TRBD1 as a possible D gene (5 bases). CDR1 and CDR2 from the germline V gene are MNHNS and SASEGT. The CDR3 totals 13 residues. V lost 7 bases, J lost 2 bases, and 12 bases lay in between. The CDR3 sequence is CASNWAGTYEQYF. CDR3 bases: TGTGCCAGCAATTGGGCAGGGACCTACGAGCAGTACTTC.

The rearrangement joins TRBV19 to TRBJ2-1, with 7 bases that match TRBD2. Germline CDR1 LNHDA, CDR2 SQIVND (reference sequence). The CDR3 covers 15 residues. V was pared by 6 bases and J by 9 bases, with 14 bases of the junction left unmatched. The CDR3 reads CASRARGDSGGEQFF. The DNA for the CDR3 is TGTGCCAGTAGGGCACGAGGGGATTCGGGAGGTGAGCAGTTCTTC. The whole variable domain, filled in from reference TRBV19 and TRBJ2-1, reads DGGITQSPKYLFRKEGQNVTLSCEQNLNHDAMYWYRQDPGQGLRLIYYSQIVNDFQKGDIAEGYSVSREKKESFPLTVTSAQKNPTAFYLCASRARGDSGGEQFFGPGTRLTVL.

The chain's CDR3 is CASRQPSTDTQYF. The CDR3 DNA reads as TGTGCCAGCAGACAGCCTAGCACAGATACGCAGTATTTT. The V and J genes are TRBV6-5 and TRBJ2-3; no definite D call. The CDR3 is 13 residues long. Per the germline V gene, CDR1 is MNHEY and CDR2 is SVGAGI. The V and J ends lost 6 bases and 0 bases respectively, with 7 bases between them.

This chain joins TRBV7-8 and TRBJ2-7; D may match TRBD1 or TRBD2 (6 bases each). The CDR3 consists of 14 residues. V was trimmed by 4 bases and J by 5 bases, leaving 15 bases between them. The germline CDR1 and CDR2 sequences are SGHVS and FQNEAQ. The chain's CDR3 is CASSSQGGPNEQYF. Here the CDR3 DNA reads TGTGCCAGCAGCTCCCAAGGGGGGCCGAACGAGCAGTACTTC. The full variable domain, with the rest looked up from reference TRBV7-8 and TRBJ2-7, is GAGVSQSPRYKVAKRGQDVALRCDPISGHVSLFWYQQALGQGPEFLTYFQNEAQLDKSGLPSDRFFAERPEGSVSTLKIQRTQQEDSAVYLCASSSQGGPNEQYFGPGTRLTVT.

The V gene is TRBV6-6, the J gene TRBJ1-2, with a possible D match to TRBD1 (5 bases). Germline assignment: CDR1 MNHNY and CDR2 SVGAGI (reference sequence). V was trimmed by 7 bases and J by 8 bases, leaving 11 bases between them. CDR3 length equals 11 residues. CDR3 nucleotide sequence: TGTGCCAGCATCGGGGGGGTGGGCTACACCTTC. Amino acids: CASIGGVGYTF.

The J gene is TRBJ1-3, the V gene TRBV5-6; D remains ambiguous. The V end lost 0 bases, the J end lost 0 bases, and 10 bases lay between the germline ends. The CDR3 has 16 amino acids. Germline CDR1 is SGHDT and CDR2 is YYEEEE. Written as DNA, the CDR3 is TGTGCCAGCAGCTTGGGGAGTCTATACTCTGGAAACACCATATATTTT. This codes for CASSLGSLYSGNTIYF.

This chain joins TRBV19 and TRBJ1-3; TRBD1 aligns across 7 bases. V trimming: 5 bases; J trimming: 7 bases; junction bases outside the gene matches: 11. The germline gives CDR1 LNHDA, CDR2 SQIVND (reference sequence). This CDR3 contains 15 residues. CDR3 in DNA: TGTGCCAGTAGTGAAGGGACAGCACCTGCGAACACCATATATTTT. Residues: CASSEGTAPANTIYF.

This clone came up once. The rearrangement joins TRBV6-1 to TRBJ1-4, with 9 bases aligning to TRBD1. The germline CDR1 and CDR2 sequences are MNHNS and SASEGT. The CDR3 loop spans 15 amino acids. The ends lost 4 bases at V and 5 bases at J; junction bases unmatched: 5. The CDR3 sequence is CASSGQTGGNEKLFF. The CDR3 DNA follows: TGTGCCAGCAGTGGACAGACAGGGGGAAATGAAAAACTGTTTTTT.

The table lists this clone with a few counts. This CDR3 is also generated by other DNA sequences in the sample. The V and J genes are TRBV6-5 and TRBJ2-7; a possible D gene is TRBD1 (6 bases). Trimming removed 4 bases from V and 6 bases from J, with 7 bases in between. CDR3 length: 11 amino acids. CDR1 and CDR2 (germline): MNHEY, SVGAGI. CDR3 coding DNA: TGTGCCAGCAGTTCACAGGGCGAGCAGTACTTC. Translation: CASSSQGEQYF.

This clone was seen only once. The rearrangement joins TRBV2 to TRBJ2-7, with D possibly being TRBD2 (6 bases). CDR3 length equals 12 residues. Germline V gene sequence: CDR1 SNHLY, CDR2 FYNNEI. V lost 6 bases, J lost 2 bases, and 8 bases lay in between. The CDR3 protein is CASSRGAYEQYF. DNA for the CDR3: TGTGCCAGCAGCCGCGGGGCCTACGAGCAGTACTTC.

The chain has TRBV6-6 and TRBJ2-2; 10 positions agree with TRBD2. Germline CDR1 and CDR2: MNHNY and SVGAGI (reference sequence). J was trimmed by 5 bases and V by 4 bases; bases with no gene match: 4. The CDR3 extends over 15 amino acids. CDR3 amino acids: CASSWTSGSTGELFF. The CDR3 DNA is TGTGCCAGCAGTTGGACTAGCGGATCAACCGGGGAGCTGTTTTTT.

There are a few counts of this clone. This chain connects TRBV12-5 to TRBJ2-1; the match to TRBD2 covers 12 bases. CDR3 size: 14 residues. Germline-derived CDR1 and CDR2 are LGHNT and FRNRAP. J gave up 6 bases and V 7 bases, and 4 bases lay outside the gene matches. CDR3 amino acids: CASVASGRANEQFF. The CDR3 DNA sequence: TGTGCTAGTGTAGCTAGCGGGAGGGCCAATGAGCAGTTCTTC.

This clone was recorded once. The chain recombines TRBV5-1 with TRBJ2-7, with 9 bases lining up with TRBD2. The CDR3 has 16 amino acids. V lost 6 bases to trimming and J lost 4 bases; unmatched junction nucleotides: 14. Germline assignment: CDR1 SGHRS and CDR2 YFSETQ. The CDR3 sequence is CASTPGLASEGYEQYF. DNA of the CDR3: TGCGCCAGCACCCCGGGACTAGCTTCCGAGGGGTACGAGCAGTACTTC.

This clone was found once. The chain couples TRBV5-6 to TRBJ2-2; TRBD1 is a possible D gene (6 bases). The V gene lost 6 bases and the J gene lost 9 bases, with 15 bases spanning the gap. The CDR3 is 13 residues long. Per the germline V gene, CDR1 is SGHDT and CDR2 is YYEEEE. This CDR3 reads CASNPTGLRELFF. The CDR3 DNA reads TGTGCCAGCAACCCAACAGGGTTACGGGAGCTGTTTTTT.

CDR3 sequence reads: CASTPGQGNTEAFF. DNA of the CDR3: TGCGCCAGCACCCCAGGACAGGGGAACACTGAAGCTTTCTTT. The genes are TRBV10-1 and TRBJ1-1, with 8 bases matching TRBD1. J gave up 1 base and V 7 bases, and 5 bases lay outside the gene matches. This CDR3 has 14 residues. Germline CDR1 and CDR2: WNHNN and SYGVQD (reference sequence).

The chain links TRBV19 to TRBJ2-3; TRBD1 aligns across 10 bases. The CDR3 length is 18 residues. J lost 6 bases, V lost 3 bases, and 15 bases had no gene match. The germline V gene has CDR1 LNHDA and CDR2 SQIVND (reference sequence). CDR3 DNA sequence: TGTGCCAGTAGTATCAGCGGTTGGGGGACAGGGGCAGGGGATACGCAGTATTTT. This encodes CASSISGWGTGAGDTQYF. Full variable domain (outside the CDR3, taken from reference TRBV19 and TRBJ2-3): DGGITQSPKYLFRKEGQNVTLSCEQNLNHDAMYWYRQDPGQGLRLIYYSQIVNDFQKGDIAEGYSVSREKKESFPLTVTSAQKNPTAFYLCASSISGWGTGAGDTQYFGPGTRLTVL.

The V call is TRBV6-5, the J call TRBJ1-3, with D tentatively TRBD1 (5 bases). From germline, CDR1 is MNHEY and CDR2 SVGAGI. The CDR3 runs 15 residues. Trimming shortened V by 4 bases and J by 4 bases, and 14 bases separated the two germline ends. The CDR3: CASSFVGGSGNTIYF. The CDR3 DNA sequence: TGTGCCAGCAGTTTCGTCGGGGGATCCGGAAACACCATATATTTT.

This chain uses TRBV7-8 with TRBJ2-7; TRBD2 is a possible D gene (5 bases). This CDR3 region has 13 residues. V lost 1 base, J lost 5 bases, and 9 bases lay in between. Germline values: CDR1 SGHVS, CDR2 FQNEAQ. For the CDR3, the DNA is TGTGCCAGCAGCTTAGGAGTGGGAGACGAGCAGTACTTC. It specifies CASSLGVGDEQYF.

The gene calls are TRBV29-1 and TRBJ1-2, with D tentatively TRBD1 (5 bases). CDR1 is SQVTM and CDR2 is ANQGSEA in the germline V gene. V was cut by 4 bases and J by 10 bases, with 13 bases left in between. The CDR3 is 11 amino acids. The CDR3 loop is CSVGGDAYYTF. CDR3 DNA: TGCAGCGTTGGGGGGGACGCCTACTACACCTTC.

V is TRBV16 and J is TRBJ1-5; no reliable D call. V shed 0 bases and J shed 7 bases, with 10 bases lying between them. The CDR3 extends over 14 amino acids. Germline loops: CDR1 KGHSY, CDR2 FQNENV. CDR3 protein: CASSQSSVSQPQHF. CDR3 coding DNA: TGTGCCAGCAGCCAATCTTCAGTGTCCCAGCCCCAGCATTTT.

V is TRBV7-9 and J is TRBJ2-1, with TRBD2 matching over 8 bases. With 5 bases clipped from V and 10 bases from J, the junction kept 7 bases outside the gene matches. Per germline, CDR1 SEHNR and CDR2 FQNEAQ (reference sequence). There are 13 residues in the CDR3. This CDR3 is CASSRGLAEEQFF. Here the CDR3 DNA reads TGTGCCAGCAGCCGCGGACTAGCAGAAGAGCAGTTCTTC.